The T cell receptor beta chain described here comes from a study of blood T cells in healthy people across ages. Using a J-beta primer mix together with a sample-barcoded 5' primer, a second PCR was run for roughly 7 to 12 cycles. TCRdb independently ran MiXCR on the 5' RACE reads; one entry per CDR3 protein. The sample consists of over 1,200,000 distinct CDR3 sequences, 45% to 70% of them appearing once. General study findings and limits: It was the long-lived donors that had more naive CD4+ cells and higher diversity than aged donors. When one million T cells were used, diversity estimates were thought to be underestimates.

As concerns this clonotype: The antigen is not known.

Aged about 6 to 90, donors were systemically healthy Caucasians from Russia. The CDR3 extends over 13 amino acids. Germline values: CDR1 SGHDN, CDR2 FVKESK. Trimming left V 4 bases short and J 5 bases short, with 12 bases between. The genes are TRBV14 and TRBJ2-7; the D gene is possibly TRBD1 (5 bases). Sequencing was performed on blood. This receptor was identified in a man in his late teens or twenties in good health. In nucleotides, the CDR3 is TGTGCCAGCAGCCGTTCAGGGTTACACGAGCAGTACTTC. Amino acids: CASSRSGLHEQYF.